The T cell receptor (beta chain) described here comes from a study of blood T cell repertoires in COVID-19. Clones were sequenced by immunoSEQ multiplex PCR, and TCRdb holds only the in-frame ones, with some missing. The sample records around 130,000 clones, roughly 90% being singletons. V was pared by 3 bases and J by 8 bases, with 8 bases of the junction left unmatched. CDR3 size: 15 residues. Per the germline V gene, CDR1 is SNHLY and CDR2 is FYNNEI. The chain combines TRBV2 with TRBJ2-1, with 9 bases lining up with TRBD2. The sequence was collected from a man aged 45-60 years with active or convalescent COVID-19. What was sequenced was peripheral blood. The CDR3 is CASSDGGGARDEQFF. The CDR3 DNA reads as TGTGCCAGCAGTGATGGCGGGGGGGCCCGGGATGAGCAGTTCTTC.